Described below is a single TCR beta chain sequence and its context. Antigen unknown. This specimen comes from a study of graft-versus-host responses after intestinal transplantation. Across the whole study: Tacrolimus and steroids were given for two to four years to all recipients after anti-thymocyte globulin induction.

The assay was immunoSEQ multiplex PCR, and TCRdb's table has in-frame clones only and misses some. The sample shows over 55,000 clones, 90% of them seen only once. CDR1 and CDR2 from the germline V gene are MGHRA and YSYEKL. This CDR3 region has 15 residues. Broader study findings: Maximum circulating GvH clone levels tracked with early post-transplant HvG decreases.

The chain carries TRBV4-1 and TRBJ2-5; D remains unclear. Matching the DNA end better, TRBJ2-7 makes the J call doubtful. Sequencing was performed on unstimulated CD8+ T cells sorted from spleen or lymph node cells, taken before intestinal transplant. The clonotype originates from a human donor who received an intestinal transplant. The CDR3: CASSQDPFSSYEQYF. The CDR3 DNA reads as TGCGCCAGCAGCCAAGATCCTTTTAGCTCCTACGAGCAGTACTTC.